The 23 T cell receptor beta chains given below trace back to one sample, sequenced in a study of T cells after posttransplantation cyclophosphamide. Busulfan-fludarabine conditioning, marrow transplant, and cyclophosphamide on days +3 and +4 were administered. The protocol was immunoSEQ multiplex PCR, while the TCRdb copy is restricted to in-frame clones and leaves out a portion. The sample lists about 42,000 clones, less than 95% occurring once. Source: PBMCs, taken about 64 days after allogeneic stem cell transplant with posttransplant cyclophosphamide. The source is a male patient between 60 and 69 years old who received an allogeneic stem cell transplant from a related donor and was CMV-positive. Some T cells may be the graft donor's.

The chain joins TRBV4-2 to TRBJ2-3; TRBD2 aligns across 8 bases. In germline, CDR1 is LGHNA, CDR2 YNFKEQ. The CDR3 has 13 amino acids. V lost 1 base to trimming and J lost 6 bases; unmatched junction nucleotides: 0. CDR3 sequence reads: CASSQGLADTQYF. The CDR3 DNA reads TGTGCCAGCAGCCAAGGACTAGCGGATACGCAGTATTTT.

The count of this clone is one. The chain couples TRBV27 to TRBJ2-1; D is perhaps TRBD2 (7 bases). Germline assignment: CDR1 MNHEY and CDR2 SMNVEV (reference sequence). Trimming stripped 2 bases from V and 2 bases from J, with 10 bases between. This CDR3 comprises 15 residues. The CDR3: CASSLAGATYNEQFF. The DNA for the CDR3 is TGTGCCAGCAGTTTAGCGGGGGCGACCTACAATGAGCAGTTCTTC.

V usage is TRBV4-1 and J usage is TRBJ1-4; 9 positions agree with TRBD1. The CDR3 length is 15 residues. Germline V lookup: CDR1 MGHRA, CDR2 YSYEKL. The V segment lost 4 bases and the J segment 8 bases; nucleotides outside the gene matches: 8. The CDR3 reads CASSLRHTGGEKLFF. For the CDR3, the DNA is TGCGCCAGCAGCCTTAGACACACAGGGGGCGAAAAACTGTTTTTT.

The V call is TRBV5-4, the J call TRBJ1-3; D possibly corresponds to TRBD1 (6 bases). The V and J ends lost 4 bases and 3 bases respectively, with 11 bases between them. The CDR3 is 14 amino acids. The germline CDR1 and CDR2 sequences are SGHNT and YYREEE (reference sequence). For the CDR3, the DNA is TGTGCCAGCAGCACTCCGGACAGTGGAAACACCATATATTTT. Translated, it gives CASSTPDSGNTIYF.

The chain is built from TRBV15 and TRBJ2-7, with a tentative D call TRBD1 (6 bases). The CDR3 length is 14 residues. Germline V gene lookup returns CDR1 LNHNV and CDR2 YYDKDF (reference sequence). V was pared by 5 bases and J by 6 bases, with 17 bases between. This CDR3 is CATSSRFGQSEQYF. The CDR3 DNA follows: TGTGCCACCAGCTCCCGGTTCGGACAGAGCGAGCAGTACTTC.

The V call is TRBV5-4, the J call TRBJ1-3; maybe TRBD1 (6 bases). Trimming took off 3 bases at V and 8 bases at J, with 15 bases between the two ends. Germline CDR1 and CDR2: SGHNT and YYREEE (reference sequence). The CDR3 spans 14 residues. CDR3 nucleotides: TGTGCCAGCAGCTCCGGGGGGGGCGGTGACACCATATATTTT. It encodes CASSSGGGGDTIYF.

Note on this clone: Additional DNA sequences in this sample encode the identical CDR3. V gene TRBV28 combines with J gene TRBJ1-2; D possibly corresponds to TRBD1 (6 bases). Trimming took off 7 bases at V and 2 bases at J, with 11 bases between the two ends. This CDR3 has 13 amino acids. The germline V gene has CDR1 MDHEN and CDR2 SYDVKM. This chain's CDR3 is CASTLDRNYGYTF. DNA for the CDR3: TGTGCCAGCACCCTAGACAGGAACTATGGCTACACCTTC.

This clone was found a few times. J is TRBJ2-2 and V is TRBV2; TRBD1 agrees at 9 bases. V lost 1 base and J lost 5; bases outside the gene matches: 2. From germline, CDR1 is SNHLY and CDR2 FYNNEI. This CDR3 is 15 amino acids long. DNA of the CDR3: TGTGCCAGCAGTGAAGTGACAGGGGGGACCGGGGAGCTGTTTTTT. Its translation is CASSEVTGGTGELFF.

The chain recombines TRBV18 with TRBJ2-1; 11 nucleotides match TRBD1. V trimming: 5 bases; J trimming: 7 bases; junction bases outside the gene matches: 4. Germline assignment: CDR1 KGHSH and CDR2 LQKENI. The CDR3 covers 14 residues. The CDR3, as DNA: TGTGCCAGCTCATCCGGGACAGGGGGGAATGAGCAGTTCTTC. Its protein product is CASSSGTGGNEQFF.

The gene calls are TRBV4-1 and TRBJ2-5, with D tentatively TRBD2 (8 bases). The CDR3 consists of 15 residues. Germline CDR1 reads MGHRA; CDR2 reads YSYEKL. Trimming shortened V by 7 bases and J by 5 bases, and 20 bases separated the two germline ends. In nucleotides, the CDR3 is TGCGCCAGCACCCGGGGGGGACAGACCGGGGAGACCCAGTACTTC. It is translated as CASTRGGQTGETQYF.

The gene calls are TRBV5-4 and TRBJ1-2; maybe TRBD1 (5 bases). There are 14 residues in the CDR3. The germline gives CDR1 SGHNT, CDR2 YYREEE (reference sequence). The V gene lost 2 bases and the J gene lost 2 bases, with 10 bases spanning the gap. The CDR3 is CASSFQQENYGYTF. As DNA, the CDR3 is TGTGCCAGCAGCTTCCAACAGGAGAACTATGGCTACACCTTC.

This clone was counted between two and nine times. This chain joins TRBV4-1 and TRBJ1-5; D perhaps matches TRBD1 (6 bases). V dropped 2 bases and J dropped 6 bases, with 17 bases sitting between them. CDR3 length: 16 amino acids. The germline V gene encodes CDR1 MGHRA and CDR2 YSYEKL. CDR3 sequence: CASSQFWNRAIQPQHF. The CDR3 DNA sequence: TGCGCCAGCAGCCAATTTTGGAACAGGGCCATTCAGCCCCAGCATTTT.

The chain combines TRBV5-1 with TRBJ2-5, with 7 bases that match TRBD2. CDR3 length: 14 amino acids. V shed 5 bases and J 5 bases; nucleotides not matched to a gene: 9. Per germline, CDR1 SGHRS and CDR2 YFSETQ. CDR3 sequence: CASSLRGVKETQYF. As DNA, the CDR3 is TGCGCCAGCAGTCTACGGGGGGTGAAGGAGACCCAGTACTTC.

In DNA, the CDR3 is TGCGCCAGCAGCGTCCGATCAGGGCAAGAGACCCAGTACTTC. It is translated as CASSVRSGQETQYF. V and J are TRBV4-1 and TRBJ2-5, with D possibly being TRBD1 (5 bases). Germline CDR1 reads MGHRA; CDR2 reads YSYEKL. The CDR3 has 14 residues. V lost 5 bases and J lost 2, with 12 bases in between.

The chain has TRBV19 and TRBJ2-1; the match to TRBD2 covers 8 bases. With V trimmed by 7 bases and J by 4 bases, 6 bases remained unmatched. The germline V gene has CDR1 LNHDA and CDR2 SQIVND (reference sequence). The CDR3 contains 14 residues. CDR3 loop: CASISGGGYNEQFF. The CDR3 bases are TGTGCCAGTATCAGCGGGGGAGGGTACAATGAGCAGTTCTTC.

The chain combines TRBV9 with TRBJ2-3; D is uncertain. Trimming took off 3 bases at V and 2 bases at J, with 10 bases between the two ends. The CDR3 is 14 residues long. CDR1 is SGDLS, CDR2 YYNGEE, per germline. CDR3: CASSGNGVTDTQYF. The DNA of the CDR3 is TGTGCCAGCAGCGGCAACGGAGTCACAGATACGCAGTATTTT.

This chain uses TRBV9 with TRBJ1-5; D gene unclear. The germline V gene has CDR1 SGDLS and CDR2 YYNGEE. Trimming took 0 bases from V and 7 from J, leaving 11 bases between them. CDR3 length: 14 residues. The CDR3 loop reads CASSVGSTLQPQHF. As DNA, the CDR3 is TGTGCCAGCAGCGTAGGATCCACCCTACAGCCCCAGCATTTT.

The rearrangement uses TRBV5-1 and TRBJ1-4; possible D gene TRBD1, 5 bases. CDR3 length equals 15 residues. Per germline, CDR1 SGHRS and CDR2 YFSETQ. V gave up 4 bases and J gave up 2 bases, with 12 bases separating them. This CDR3 reads CASSPQGGTNEKLFF. The CDR3 DNA is TGCGCCAGCAGCCCCCAGGGAGGGACTAATGAAAAACTGTTTTTT.

The J gene is TRBJ1-2, the V gene TRBV14; a possible D gene is TRBD1 (5 bases). Germline V gene data show CDR1 as SGHDN and CDR2 as FVKESK. V lost 2 bases to trimming and J lost 6 bases, with 19 bases between them. The CDR3 is 16 residues long. This CDR3 reads CASSQLYGPPGDGYTF. CDR3 bases: TGTGCCAGCAGCCAACTCTACGGACCACCGGGGGATGGCTACACCTTC.

As DNA, the CDR3 is TGTGCCAGCAGCTTAGGGAGGGGGAGCACAGATACGCAGTATTTT. Residues: CASSLGRGSTDTQYF. The chain recombines TRBV5-6 with TRBJ2-3; weak D call: TRBD2 (7 bases). The CDR3 has 15 amino acids. In germline, CDR1 is SGHDT, CDR2 YYEEEE. Trimming took 2 bases from V and 0 from J, leaving 10 bases between them.

This chain uses TRBV6-6 with TRBJ1-1, with no clear D. Germline V gene data show CDR1 as MNHNY and CDR2 as SVGAGI (reference sequence). This CDR3 comprises 13 residues. Deletions cut 11 bases from V and 5 bases from J, with 18 bases between. CDR3 DNA sequence: TGTGCCTCCTCCCTGCGGGTAAGGACTGAAGCTTTCTTT. Residues: CASSLRVRTEAFF.

The chain uses TRBV10-2 and TRBJ1-2, with D unresolved. Trimming cost V 6 bases and J 4 bases, with 18 bases left between them. CDR1 is WSHSY and CDR2 is SAAADI in the germline V gene. CDR3 length equals 15 residues. CDR3: CASRTADPSGYGYTF. CDR3 DNA sequence: TGCGCCAGCAGGACGGCCGACCCGTCGGGCTATGGCTACACCTTC.

The chain carries TRBV11-2 and TRBJ2-1, with 10 bases fitting TRBD2. The CDR3 sequence is 14 residues long. Germline loops: CDR1 SGHAT, CDR2 FQNNGV. The J segment lost 8 bases and the V segment lost 8 bases, leaving 9 bases of the junction unmatched. The CDR3 coding sequence is TGTGCCAGCCGCCCGGGGACTAGCGTTGATGAGCAGTTCTTC. Protein: CASRPGTSVDEQFF. Full variable domain (rest looked up from reference TRBV11-2 and TRBJ2-1): EAGVAQSPRYKIIEKRQSVAFWCNPISGHATLYWYQQILGQGPKLLIQFQNNGVVDDSQLPKDRFSAERLKGVDSTLKIQPAKLEDSAVYLCASRPGTSVDEQFFGPGTRLTVL.